One sample yielded the 14 T cell receptor beta chains listed below, sequenced in a study of OX40 agonist ivuxolimab in advanced cancers. The protocol was immunoSEQ multiplex PCR, while the TCRdb copy is restricted to in-frame clones and leaves out a portion. The profile shows about 98,000 clones, 80% to 90% of them singletons. The specimen comprised CD4+ or CD8+ T cells sorted from blood, sampled in a trial of the OX40 agonist ivuxolimab. These receptors came from an adult with an advanced solid tumor such as melanoma, head and neck, liver or kidney cancer.

This chain uses TRBV11-2 with TRBJ2-7; D is undetermined. Trimming stripped 7 bases from V and 2 bases from J, with 15 bases between. CDR1 and CDR2 from the germline V gene are SGHAT and FQNNGV. This CDR3 contains 14 residues. The CDR3 region is CASKGLKHPYEQYF. CDR3 nucleotides: TGTGCCAGCAAAGGCCTCAAGCACCCCTACGAGCAGTACTTC.

This chain uses TRBV5-1 with TRBJ2-3; TRBD2 agrees at 13 bases. This CDR3 spans 16 amino acids. The V segment lost 1 base and the J segment 6 bases; nucleotides outside the gene matches: 5. Germline CDR1 and CDR2: SGHRS and YFSETQ. The CDR3 DNA is TGCGCCAGCAGCTTGAGGACTAGCGGGAGAGGTGATACGCAGTATTTT. Translating gives CASSLRTSGRGDTQYF.

The chain combines TRBV29-1 with TRBJ2-3; 10 bases map to TRBD2. Germline CDR1 reads SQVTM; CDR2 reads ANQGSEA. This CDR3 contains 14 residues. The trim removed 7 bases at V and 6 bases at J, leaving 10 bases unmatched. The CDR3, as DNA: TGCAGCGCGGCGGTAGCGGGGGGCAGCGATACGCAGTATTTT. This encodes CSAAVAGGSDTQYF.

The chain uses TRBV19 and TRBJ2-3; 7 positions match TRBD2. The CDR3 contains 15 residues. Germline V CDR1 and CDR2: LNHDA, SQIVND (reference sequence). J lost 5 bases, V lost 6 bases, and 11 bases had no gene match. This CDR3 reads CASSSLAGAVDTQYF. The DNA for the CDR3 is TGTGCCAGTAGCTCCCTGGCGGGAGCAGTAGATACGCAGTATTTT.

This sequence joins TRBV5-4 and TRBJ1-5; no clear D gene. V was clipped by 0 bases and J by 4 bases, with 8 bases between them. Germline values: CDR1 SGHNT, CDR2 YYREEE (reference sequence). The CDR3 extends over 14 amino acids. CDR3 in amino acids: CASSLEGGNQPQHF. In nucleotides, the CDR3 is TGTGCCAGCAGCTTGGAAGGAGGAAATCAGCCCCAGCATTTT.

This clone was found a few times. V and J are TRBV14 and TRBJ1-1; no definite D call. The V gene lost 4 bases and the J gene lost 1 base, with 4 bases spanning the gap. CDR1 is SGHDN and CDR2 is FVKESK in the germline V gene. The CDR3 loop spans 12 amino acids. CDR3 amino acids: CASSLGNTEAFF. The CDR3 DNA is TGTGCCAGCAGCCTTGGGAACACTGAAGCTTTCTTT.

The V call is TRBV7-8, the J call TRBJ1-1, with a possible D match to TRBD1 (6 bases). In germline, CDR1 is SGHVS, CDR2 FQNEAQ. Trimming shortened V by 2 bases and J by 5 bases, and 18 bases separated the two germline ends. The CDR3 sequence is 16 residues long. The CDR3 loop is CASSLSQGTTGTEAFF. The CDR3 bases are TGTGCCAGCAGCTTAAGCCAGGGGACGACGGGGACTGAAGCTTTCTTT.

This chain joins TRBV18 and TRBJ2-3; 8 nucleotides match TRBD2. The junction had 5 bases not matched to a gene; V was cut back by 4 bases and J by 2 bases. CDR3 length: 15 amino acids. CDR1 and CDR2 from the germline V gene are KGHSH and LQKENI. CDR3 nucleotides: TGTGCCAGCTCACTCCCCGGGGGGGACACAGATACGCAGTATTTT. Translation gives CASSLPGGDTDTQYF.

The chain has TRBV10-3 and TRBJ1-1, with D unresolved. This CDR3 spans 13 amino acids. Germline CDR1 reads ENHRY; CDR2 reads SYGVKD. V dropped 4 bases and J dropped 6 bases, with 12 bases sitting between them. The CDR3 spells CAISGDAGPEAFF. For the CDR3, the DNA is TGTGCCATCAGTGGAGATGCGGGCCCTGAAGCTTTCTTT.

This chain connects TRBV7-9 to TRBJ2-1, with TRBD1 identical over 9 bases. With V trimmed by 3 bases and J by 6 bases, 9 bases remained unmatched. From germline, CDR1 is SEHNR and CDR2 FQNEAQ (reference sequence). This CDR3 comprises 16 residues. The CDR3: CASSFVRDRVFNEQFF. CDR3 DNA: TGTGCCAGCAGCTTCGTCCGGGACAGGGTTTTCAATGAGCAGTTCTTC.

This clone appeared once. The chain couples TRBV28 to TRBJ1-6; TRBD1 matches at 8 bases. Germline assignment: CDR1 MDHEN and CDR2 SYDVKM. CDR3 size: 16 residues. The trim removed 5 bases at V and 9 bases at J, leaving 12 bases unmatched. The CDR3: CASSPLDRGLVSPLHF. CDR3 DNA sequence: TGTGCCAGCAGTCCGCTAGACAGGGGTCTGGTTTCACCCCTCCACTTT.

The chain joins TRBV27 to TRBJ2-2, with 10 positions matching TRBD2. This CDR3 has 15 residues. J gave up 5 bases and V 6 bases, and 6 bases lay outside the gene matches. The V gene's germline CDR1 is MNHEY and CDR2 SMNVEV (reference sequence). The CDR3 here is CASSPLAGVTGELFF. In DNA, the CDR3 is TGTGCCAGCAGCCCGCTAGCGGGAGTAACCGGGGAGCTGTTTTTT.

This clone was found once. The chain couples TRBV28 to TRBJ1-1; unclear D gene. Between the trimmed V and J ends, which lost 10 bases and 1 base, there was a span of 4 bases. Germline V CDR1 and CDR2: MDHEN, SYDVKM. This CDR3 has 10 residues. The CDR3 is CATENTEAFF. The CDR3 nucleotides read TGTGCCACCGAGAACACTGAAGCTTTCTTT.

V usage is TRBV5-1 and J usage is TRBJ1-2, with D perhaps matching TRBD1 (6 bases). The CDR3 runs to 13 residues. Deletions cut 4 bases from V and 4 bases from J, with 11 bases between. Germline-derived CDR1 and CDR2 are SGHRS and YFSETQ. DNA for the CDR3: TGCGCCAGCAGCCCGGACAGTGGCTATGGCTACACCTTC. Translating gives CASSPDSGYGYTF.